This T cell receptor (beta chain) was obtained from a study of CD8+ T cells in alopecia areata. Whole-study findings and limits: Scalp and blood retained many expanded lesional clones during tofacitinib. Administration of tofacitinib significantly diminished scalp clonality and expanded CD8+ clones within the top 100. Across lesional scalp, and particularly alopecia totalis/universalis, clonality surpassed that of normal scalp.

The treatment is: oral pan-JAK inhibitor, 5-10 mg twice daily. Researchers gathered lesional scalp punch biopsies and peripheral blood from patients with alopecia areata. CDR1 and CDR2 (germline): SNHLY, FYNNEI. The V end lost 0 bases, the J end lost 6 bases, and 5 bases lay between the germline ends. CDR3 length: 12 amino acids. This clone showed up just a few times. As yet, its antigen is unknown. cDNA reverse transcribed from extracted RNA served as the sequencing template. TCRdb's copy holds only in-frame clones and misses some; the assay was immunoSEQ multiplex PCR. The sample contains approximately 200,000 clones, about 60% of which appear only once.

Specimen: CD4+ T cells sorted from blood, collected at week 4, from a patient treated with tofacitinib. This clonotype was sampled from a human donor with alopecia areata. This sequence joins TRBV2 and TRBJ1-1; D gene unclear. This CDR3 reads CASSEAGSEAFF. The CDR3 DNA follows: TGTGCCAGCAGTGAAGCAGGGTCTGAAGCTTTCTTT.